The clone carrying this T cell receptor (beta chain) has more than one count but fewer than ten. Antigen specificity is unknown. These data come from a study of T-cell memory formation after mild COVID-19. Study-wide findings and caveats: Within pre-infection memory, some responding clones were found, suggesting cross-reactive memory joined.

From germline, CDR1 is PRHDT and CDR2 FYEKMQ (reference sequence). The J segment lost 4 bases and the V segment lost 5 bases, leaving 6 bases of the junction unmatched. This CDR3 is built from 15 residues. MiXCR, run by TCRdb on the 5' RACE reads, gives a single entry per CDR3 protein. The top ten clones hold roughly 8.4% of a sample with approximately 440,000 distinct CDR3 sequences, 20% of them seen once. The genes are TRBV13 and TRBJ1-3; 9 bases agree with TRBD1. Sequencing was done on a sample of PBMCs or a T cell subset sorted from them (not recorded which). The clonotype was recovered from an adult woman who had mild COVID-19 (a few samples of this study predate the infection). Cell type and time point are not known. The DNA for the CDR3 is TGTGCCAGCAGCCCAACAGGGGGCCCCGGAAACACCATATATTTT. It specifies CASSPTGGPGNTIYF.